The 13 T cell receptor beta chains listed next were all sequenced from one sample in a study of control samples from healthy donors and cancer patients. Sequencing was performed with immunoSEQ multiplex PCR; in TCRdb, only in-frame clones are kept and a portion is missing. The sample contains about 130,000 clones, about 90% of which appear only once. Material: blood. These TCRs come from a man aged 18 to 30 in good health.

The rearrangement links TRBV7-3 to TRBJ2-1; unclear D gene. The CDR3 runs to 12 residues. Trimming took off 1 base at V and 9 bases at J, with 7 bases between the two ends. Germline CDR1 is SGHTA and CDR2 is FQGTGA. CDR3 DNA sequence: TGTGCCAGCAGCTTAATGGGTAGTGAGCAGTTCTTC. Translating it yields CASSLMGSEQFF.

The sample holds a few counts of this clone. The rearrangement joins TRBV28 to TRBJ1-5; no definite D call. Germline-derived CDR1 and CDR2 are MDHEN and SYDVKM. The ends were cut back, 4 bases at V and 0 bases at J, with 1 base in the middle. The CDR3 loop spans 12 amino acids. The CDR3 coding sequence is TGTGCCAGCAGTTATAGCAATCAGCCCCAGCATTTT. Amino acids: CASSYSNQPQHF.

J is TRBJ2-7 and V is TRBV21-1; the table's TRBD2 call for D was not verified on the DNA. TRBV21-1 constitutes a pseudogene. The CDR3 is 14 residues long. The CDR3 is CASGCGGVSGEQYF. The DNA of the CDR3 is TGTGCCAGCGGATGTGGCGGGGTGTCGGGCGAGCAGTACTTC.

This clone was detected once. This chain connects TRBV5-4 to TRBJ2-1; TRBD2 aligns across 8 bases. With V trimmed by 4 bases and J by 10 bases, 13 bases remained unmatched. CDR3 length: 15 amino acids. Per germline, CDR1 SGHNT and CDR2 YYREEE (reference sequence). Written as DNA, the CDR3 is TGTGCCAGCAGCATTGAATCCGGGACTAGGGCAGAGCAGTTCTTC. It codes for CASSIESGTRAEQFF.

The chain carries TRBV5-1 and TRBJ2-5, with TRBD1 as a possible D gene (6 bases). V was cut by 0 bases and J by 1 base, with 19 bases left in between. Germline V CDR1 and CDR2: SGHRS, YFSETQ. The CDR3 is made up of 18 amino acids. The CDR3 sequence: CASSLVLLTGLPQETQYF. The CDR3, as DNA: TGCGCCAGCAGCTTGGTCCTATTAACAGGGCTACCCCAAGAGACCCAGTACTTC.

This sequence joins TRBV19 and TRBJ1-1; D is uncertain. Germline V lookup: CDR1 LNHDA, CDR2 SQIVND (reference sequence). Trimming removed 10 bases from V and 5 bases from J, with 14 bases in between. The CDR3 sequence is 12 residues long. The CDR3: CAIGSGRTEAFF. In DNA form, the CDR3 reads TGTGCCATCGGGTCCGGCAGGACTGAAGCTTTCTTT.

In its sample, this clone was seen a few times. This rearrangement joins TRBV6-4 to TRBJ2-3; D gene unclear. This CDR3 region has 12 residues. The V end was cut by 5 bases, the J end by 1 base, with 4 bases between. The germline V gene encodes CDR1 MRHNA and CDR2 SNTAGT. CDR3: CASSQGTDTQYF. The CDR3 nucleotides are TGTGCCAGCAGTCAGGGCACAGATACGCAGTATTTT.

CDR3 sequence: CASSLGGTSLTYNEQFF. The CDR3 DNA is TGTGCCAGCAGCTTGGGGGGGACCTCTCTAACCTACAATGAGCAGTTCTTC. The chain links TRBV5-4 to TRBJ2-1, with D perhaps matching TRBD1 or TRBD2 (5 bases each). The germline V gene encodes CDR1 SGHNT and CDR2 YYREEE (reference sequence). The CDR3 has 17 residues. V lost 0 bases, J lost 2 bases, and 15 bases lay in between.

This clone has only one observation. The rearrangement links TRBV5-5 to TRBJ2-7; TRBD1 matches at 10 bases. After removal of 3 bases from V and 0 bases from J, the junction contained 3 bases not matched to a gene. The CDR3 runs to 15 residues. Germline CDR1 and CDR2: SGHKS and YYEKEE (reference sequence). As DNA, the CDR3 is TGTGCCAGCAGCTCCGGGACAGGGGCCTCCTACGAGCAGTACTTC. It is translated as CASSSGTGASYEQYF.

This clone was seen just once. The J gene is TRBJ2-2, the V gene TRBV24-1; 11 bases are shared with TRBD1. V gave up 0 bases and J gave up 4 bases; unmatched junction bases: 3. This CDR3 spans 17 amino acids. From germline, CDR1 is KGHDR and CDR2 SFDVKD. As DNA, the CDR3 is TGTGCCACCAGTGATTTGGGGGACAGGGGGACCACCGGGGAGCTGTTTTTT. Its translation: CATSDLGDRGTTGELFF.

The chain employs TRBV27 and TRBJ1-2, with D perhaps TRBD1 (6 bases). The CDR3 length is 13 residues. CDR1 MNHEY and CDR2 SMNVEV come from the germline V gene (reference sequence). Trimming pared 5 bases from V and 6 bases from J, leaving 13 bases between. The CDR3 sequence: CASSKGGRDGYTF. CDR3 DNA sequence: TGTGCCAGCAGTAAAGGGGGGAGGGATGGCTACACCTTC.

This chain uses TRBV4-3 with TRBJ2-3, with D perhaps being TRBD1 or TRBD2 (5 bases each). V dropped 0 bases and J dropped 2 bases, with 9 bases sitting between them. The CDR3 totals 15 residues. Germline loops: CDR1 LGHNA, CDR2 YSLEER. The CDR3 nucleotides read TGCGCCAGCAGCCAAGATTCAGGGACCACAGATACGCAGTATTTT. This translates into CASSQDSGTTDTQYF.

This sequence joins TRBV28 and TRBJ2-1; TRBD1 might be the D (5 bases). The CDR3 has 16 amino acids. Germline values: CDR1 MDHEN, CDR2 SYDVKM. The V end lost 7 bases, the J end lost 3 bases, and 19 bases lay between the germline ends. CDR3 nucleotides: TGTGCCAGCACCCGGCCGCCAGGGAACCTCTACAATGAGCAGTTCTTC. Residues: CASTRPPGNLYNEQFF.